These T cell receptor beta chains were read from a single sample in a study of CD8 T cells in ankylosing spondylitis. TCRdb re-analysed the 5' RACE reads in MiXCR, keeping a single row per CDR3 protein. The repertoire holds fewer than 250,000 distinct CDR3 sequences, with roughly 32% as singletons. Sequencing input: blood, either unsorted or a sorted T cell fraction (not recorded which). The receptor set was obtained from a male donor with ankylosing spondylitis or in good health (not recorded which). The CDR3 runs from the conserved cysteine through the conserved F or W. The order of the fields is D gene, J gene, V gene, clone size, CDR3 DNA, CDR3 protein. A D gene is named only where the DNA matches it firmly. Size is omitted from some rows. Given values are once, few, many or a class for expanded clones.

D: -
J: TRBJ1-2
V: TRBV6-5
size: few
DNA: TGTGCCAGCAGTTACATGGGCCATGGCTACACCTTC
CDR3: CASSYMGHGYTF

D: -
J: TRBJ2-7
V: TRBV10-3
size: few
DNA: TGTGCCATCAGTGAGTCTACAGGTACCTACGAGCAGTACTTC
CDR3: CAISESTGTYEQYF

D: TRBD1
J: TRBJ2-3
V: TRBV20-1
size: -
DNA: TGCAGTGCTGACGGACAGGGCGCAGATACGCAGTATTTT
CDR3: CSADGQGADTQYF

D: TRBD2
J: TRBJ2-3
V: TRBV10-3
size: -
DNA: TGTGCCATCAGTGGGACTAGCGGGCTTAGCCCAGATACGCAGTATTTT
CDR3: CAISGTSGLSPDTQYF

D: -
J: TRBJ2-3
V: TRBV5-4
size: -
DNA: TGTGCCAGCAGCTGGGCGGCTTCCCTGCCAGATACGCAGTATTTT
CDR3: CASSWAASLPDTQYF

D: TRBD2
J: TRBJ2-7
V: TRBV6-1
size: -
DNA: TGTGCCAGCAGGTGGATAGCGGGGATCGGCGAGCAGTACTTC
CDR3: CASRWIAGIGEQYF

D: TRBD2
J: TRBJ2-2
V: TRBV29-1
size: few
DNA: TGCAGCCCGCGTTCGGGGGGGCGGGAGCTGTTTTTT
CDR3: CSPRSGGRELFF

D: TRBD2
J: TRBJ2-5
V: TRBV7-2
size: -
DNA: TGTGCCAGCAGCGATTGGGGACTAGCGTTGGGAATGGAGACCCAGTACTTC
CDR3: CASSDWGLALGMETQYF

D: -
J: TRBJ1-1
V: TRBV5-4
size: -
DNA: TGTGCCTGCAGCTTGGCCAAGGCCCGGGTCACTGAAGCTTTCTTT
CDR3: CACSLAKARVTEAFF

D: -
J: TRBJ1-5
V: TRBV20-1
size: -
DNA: TGCAGTGCTTGGCCGGACGGGTACAATCAGCCCCAGCATTTT
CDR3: CSAWPDGYNQPQHF

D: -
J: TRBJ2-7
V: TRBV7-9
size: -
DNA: TGTGCCAGCAGCTCTAGACCGCCCAGGGTCATCGCCTACGAGCAGTACTTC
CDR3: CASSSRPPRVIAYEQYF

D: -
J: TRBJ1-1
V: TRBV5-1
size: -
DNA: TGCGCCAGCAGCTTGGACAGCACTGAAGCTTTCTTT
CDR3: CASSLDSTEAFF

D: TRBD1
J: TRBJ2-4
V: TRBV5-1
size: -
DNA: TGCGCCAGCAGCTTGGAGGGCTCTAGTCAGGGGGCCATTCAGTACTTC
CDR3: CASSLEGSSQGAIQYF

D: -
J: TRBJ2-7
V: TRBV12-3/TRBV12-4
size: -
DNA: TGTGCCAGCAAGGTCGCTGGGGGGCTTGGCTCCTACGAGCAGTACTTC
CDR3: CASKVAGGLGSYEQYF

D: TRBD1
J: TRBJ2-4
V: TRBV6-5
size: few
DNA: TGTGCCAGCAGTTACCGGACAGGGGAAACGGTTCAGTACTTC
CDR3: CASSYRTGETVQYF

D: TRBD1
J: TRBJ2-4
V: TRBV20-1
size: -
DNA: TGCAGTGCTAGCGGACAGGACGATGCCCAAAACATTCAGTACTTC
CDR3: CSASGQDDAQNIQYF

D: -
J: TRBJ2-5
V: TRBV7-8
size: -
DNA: TGTGCCAGCAGCTTAGGGACAGTTACTGAGACCCAGTACTTC
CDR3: CASSLGTVTETQYF

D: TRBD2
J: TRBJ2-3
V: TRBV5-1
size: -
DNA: TGCGCCAGCAGAGCGGGGGCCAGGGGAGATACGCAGTATTTT
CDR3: CASRAGARGDTQYF